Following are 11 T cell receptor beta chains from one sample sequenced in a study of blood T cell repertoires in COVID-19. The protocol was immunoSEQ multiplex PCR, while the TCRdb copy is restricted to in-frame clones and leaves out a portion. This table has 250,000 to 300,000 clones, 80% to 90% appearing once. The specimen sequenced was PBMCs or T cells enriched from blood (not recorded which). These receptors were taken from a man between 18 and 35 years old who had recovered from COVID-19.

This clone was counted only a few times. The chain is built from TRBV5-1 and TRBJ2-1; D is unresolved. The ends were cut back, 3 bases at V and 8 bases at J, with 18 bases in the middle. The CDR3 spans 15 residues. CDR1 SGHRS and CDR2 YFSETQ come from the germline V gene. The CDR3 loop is CASSSLGVGGDEQFF. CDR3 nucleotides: TGCGCCAGCAGCTCCCTGGGCGTAGGTGGCGATGAGCAGTTCTTC.

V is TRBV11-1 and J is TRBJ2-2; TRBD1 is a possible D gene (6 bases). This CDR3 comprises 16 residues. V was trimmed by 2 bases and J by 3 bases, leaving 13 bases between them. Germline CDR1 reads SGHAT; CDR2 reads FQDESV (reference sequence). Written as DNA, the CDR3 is TGTGCCAGCAGCTTACTCGGCCCAGGGGACACCGGGGAGCTGTTTTTT. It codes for CASSLLGPGDTGELFF.

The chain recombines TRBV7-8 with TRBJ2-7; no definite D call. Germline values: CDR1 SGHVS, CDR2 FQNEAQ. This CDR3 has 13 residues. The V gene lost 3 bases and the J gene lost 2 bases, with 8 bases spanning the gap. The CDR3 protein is CASSLRPTYEQYF. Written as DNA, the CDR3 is TGTGCCAGCAGCTTGAGGCCGACCTACGAGCAGTACTTC.

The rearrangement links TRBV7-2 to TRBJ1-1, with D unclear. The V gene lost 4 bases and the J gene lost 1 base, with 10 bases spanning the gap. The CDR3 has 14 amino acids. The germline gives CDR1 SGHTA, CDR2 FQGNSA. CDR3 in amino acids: CASSSRPGNTEAFF. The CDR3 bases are TGTGCCAGCAGCTCACGTCCAGGGAACACTGAAGCTTTCTTT.

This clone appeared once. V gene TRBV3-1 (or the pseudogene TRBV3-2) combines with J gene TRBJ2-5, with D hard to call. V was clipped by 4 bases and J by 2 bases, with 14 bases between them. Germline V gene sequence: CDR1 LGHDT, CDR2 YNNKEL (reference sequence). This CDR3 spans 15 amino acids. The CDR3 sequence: CASSPAVRLQETQYF. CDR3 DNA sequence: TGTGCCAGCAGCCCCGCTGTCCGGTTACAAGAGACCCAGTACTTC.

Here the CDR3 reads CASSLVESSGNTIYF. The CDR3 DNA reads as TGTGCCAGCAGCCTGGTAGAGAGCTCTGGAAACACCATATATTTT. The gene calls are TRBV5-6 and TRBJ1-3; no clear D. The V gene's germline CDR1 is SGHDT and CDR2 YYEEEE. The CDR3 runs to 15 residues. The germline V and J ends were trimmed by 4 bases and 0 bases, with 11 bases remaining between them.

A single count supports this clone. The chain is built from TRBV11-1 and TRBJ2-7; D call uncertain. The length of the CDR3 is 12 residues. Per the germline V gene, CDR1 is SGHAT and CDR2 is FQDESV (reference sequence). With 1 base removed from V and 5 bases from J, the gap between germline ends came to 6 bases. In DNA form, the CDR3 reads TGTGCCAGCAGCTTAGGCAGAAACGAGCAGTACTTC. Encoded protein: CASSLGRNEQYF.

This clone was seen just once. The CDR3 here is CASSAAAYEQYF. In DNA form, the CDR3 reads TGTGCCAGCAGTGCCGCAGCCTACGAGCAGTACTTC. This chain uses TRBV2 with TRBJ2-7; no clear D. The CDR3 length is 12 residues. Germline loops: CDR1 SNHLY, CDR2 FYNNEI. The ends were cut back, 4 bases at V and 2 bases at J, with 6 bases in the middle.

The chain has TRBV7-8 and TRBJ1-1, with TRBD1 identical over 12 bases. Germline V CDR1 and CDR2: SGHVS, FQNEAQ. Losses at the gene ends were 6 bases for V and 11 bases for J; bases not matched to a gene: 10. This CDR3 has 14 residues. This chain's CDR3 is CASSSGTGGAGAFF. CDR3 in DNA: TGTGCCAGCAGTTCCGGGACAGGGGGCGCAGGGGCTTTCTTT.

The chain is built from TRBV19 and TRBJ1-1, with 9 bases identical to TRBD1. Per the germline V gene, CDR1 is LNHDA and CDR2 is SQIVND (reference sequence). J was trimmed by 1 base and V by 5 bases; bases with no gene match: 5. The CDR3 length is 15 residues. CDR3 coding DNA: TGTGCCAGTAGTCCCAAGGGACAGGGGAACACTGAAGCTTTCTTT. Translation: CASSPKGQGNTEAFF.

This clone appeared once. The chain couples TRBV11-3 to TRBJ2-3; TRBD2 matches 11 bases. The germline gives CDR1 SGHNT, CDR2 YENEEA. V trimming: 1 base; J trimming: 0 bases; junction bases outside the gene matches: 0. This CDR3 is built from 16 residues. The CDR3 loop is CASSLGTSGSTDTQYF. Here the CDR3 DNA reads TGTGCCAGCAGCTTAGGGACTAGCGGGAGCACAGATACGCAGTATTTT.